What follows are 14 T cell receptor beta chains derived from one specimen sequenced in a study of blood T cell repertoires in COVID-19. Assay: immunoSEQ multiplex PCR; the TCRdb copy retains only in-frame clones and omits some. The data hold about 110,000 clones, with about 85% observed a single time. The material sequenced was peripheral blood. The receptors were sampled from a woman between 70 and 85 years old with acute or convalescent COVID-19.

The rearrangement links TRBV21-1 to TRBJ2-5; TRBD2, the table's D call, was not compared with the DNA. TRBV21-1 is a documented pseudogene. This CDR3 region has 12 residues. The CDR3 is CASSLPRETQYF. The CDR3 DNA reads as TGTGCCAGCAGCCTCCCGAGGGAGACCCAGTACTTC.

This chain links TRBV25-1 with TRBJ2-7; 7 nucleotides line up with TRBD2. Trimming took 3 bases from V and 4 from J; bases not matched to a gene: 3. Germline V gives CDR1 MGHDK, CDR2 SYGVNS. The length of the CDR3 is 13 residues. The CDR3 DNA reads TGTGCCAGCAGTGAGGGAGGGTTATACGAGCAGTACTTC. Translated: CASSEGGLYEQYF.

The chain carries TRBV5-1 and TRBJ2-2; tentatively, D is TRBD2 (5 bases). Between the trimmed V and J ends, which lost 4 bases and 5 bases, there was a span of 12 bases. In germline, CDR1 is SGHRS, CDR2 YFSETQ. There are 14 residues in the CDR3. DNA for the CDR3: TGCGCCAGCAGCCCGGACGGGATAACCGGGGAGCTGTTTTTT. Its translation is CASSPDGITGELFF.

The chain employs TRBV7-9 and TRBJ2-2, with D possibly matching TRBD2 (5 bases). V was shortened by 2 bases and J by 2 bases, with 12 bases between the two germline ends. The CDR3 has 16 amino acids. From germline, CDR1 is SEHNR and CDR2 FQNEAQ (reference sequence). Written as DNA, the CDR3 is TGTGCCAGCAGCTTACGAGGGAAAGTAAACACCGGGGAGCTGTTTTTT. Translation: CASSLRGKVNTGELFF.

The rearrangement joins TRBV5-1 to TRBJ1-2, with a possible D match to TRBD1 (5 bases). The CDR3 extends over 14 amino acids. Trimming removed 2 bases at V and 8 bases at J, with 16 bases between. Germline V gene sequence: CDR1 SGHRS, CDR2 YFSETQ. The CDR3, as DNA: TGCGCCAGCAGCTTATCTCCAGGGCCTATAGGCTACACCTTC. Its translation: CASSLSPGPIGYTF.

V gene TRBV15 combines with J gene TRBJ2-7; tentatively, D is TRBD2 (7 bases). CDR1 and CDR2 from the germline V gene are LNHNV and YYDKDF (reference sequence). Deletions cut 5 bases from V and 3 bases from J, with 17 bases between. The CDR3 has 15 residues. This CDR3 is CATSSRGGGVYEQYF. Here the CDR3 DNA reads TGTGCCACCAGCTCCCGAGGGGGAGGGGTCTACGAGCAGTACTTC.

The chain couples TRBV19 to TRBJ2-2; TRBD1 is a possible D gene (5 bases). The CDR3 has 14 amino acids. Germline CDR1 is LNHDA and CDR2 is SQIVND (reference sequence). Trimming stripped 6 bases from V and 3 bases from J, with 11 bases between. CDR3 nucleotides: TGTGCCAGTAGGGTAAGCAGGGACACCGGGGAGCTGTTTTTT. Its translation: CASRVSRDTGELFF.

The chain joins TRBV19 to TRBJ1-2, with TRBD1 matching over 8 bases. The V gene's germline CDR1 is LNHDA and CDR2 SQIVND (reference sequence). V shed 4 bases, J shed 4 bases, and the junction held 5 bases outside the gene matches. The CDR3 spans 14 residues. The CDR3 DNA follows: TGTGCCAGTAGTACAGGGGGCATCCTCTATGGCTACACCTTC. Its protein is CASSTGGILYGYTF.

V and J are TRBV19 and TRBJ2-7; weak D call: TRBD1 (6 bases). Germline V CDR1 and CDR2: LNHDA, SQIVND (reference sequence). V lost 3 bases and J 7 bases, leaving 19 bases between the germline ends. The CDR3 extends over 15 amino acids. CDR3 sequence: CASSIRSGVIGEQYF. The CDR3 nucleotides read TGTGCCAGTAGTATTCGGTCAGGGGTGATAGGTGAGCAGTACTTC. The whole variable domain, remainder taken from reference TRBV19 and TRBJ2-7, is DGGITQSPKYLFRKEGQNVTLSCEQNLNHDAMYWYRQDPGQGLRLIYYSQIVNDFQKGDIAEGYSVSREKKESFPLTVTSAQKNPTAFYLCASSIRSGVIGEQYFGPGTRLTVT.

J is TRBJ1-6 and V is TRBV19; D ambiguous. This CDR3 region has 15 residues. Trimming cost V 3 bases and J 7 bases, with 13 bases left between them. CDR1 and CDR2 from the germline V gene are LNHDA and SQIVND (reference sequence). The CDR3 bases are TGTGCCAGTAGTATCGAGGCAGCCCAAAATTCACCCCTCCACTTT. It translates to CASSIEAAQNSPLHF.

The rearrangement links TRBV6-2 or TRBV6-3 to TRBJ1-2; D perhaps matches TRBD1 (6 bases). Germline CDR1 MNHEY, CDR2 SVGEGT. The CDR3 has 14 amino acids. V was clipped by 0 bases and J by 6 bases, with 11 bases between them. The CDR3 protein is CASSYSQGFHGYTF. Here the CDR3 DNA reads TGTGCCAGCAGTTACTCCCAGGGGTTTCATGGCTACACCTTC.

CDR3 loop: CASSGSGANVLTF. The CDR3 DNA reads TGTGCCAGCTCGGGATCTGGGGCCAACGTCCTGACTTTC. V is TRBV7-9 and J is TRBJ2-6; D possibly corresponds to TRBD2 (5 bases). V was trimmed by 8 bases and J by 1 base, leaving 6 bases between them. CDR3 length: 13 amino acids. CDR1 SEHNR and CDR2 FQNEAQ come from the germline V gene (reference sequence).

This sequence joins TRBV7-2 and TRBJ2-2; 12 bases are shared with TRBD2. The germline gives CDR1 SGHTA, CDR2 FQGNSA. J gave up 8 bases and V 5 bases, and 15 bases lay outside the gene matches. This CDR3 has 18 amino acids. Written as DNA, the CDR3 is TGTGCCAGCAGCCTCGGACTAGCGGGGCTAATTAAGAAGGGGGAGCTGTTTTTT. Its translation is CASSLGLAGLIKKGELFF.

This chain links TRBV4-1 with TRBJ1-3, with D perhaps matching TRBD1 (6 bases). Trimming removed 7 bases from V and 4 bases from J, with 26 bases in between. CDR3 length: 18 amino acids. In germline, CDR1 is MGHRA, CDR2 YSYEKL. CDR3 DNA sequence: TGCGCCAGCACTCCTAATGTCCCAGGGGCGAAGACCGGAAACACCATATATTTT. Its translation: CASTPNVPGAKTGNTIYF.